The sequence of this TCR beta chain was determined in a study of cytomegalovirus exposure and HLA in healthy donors. The CDR3 consists of 16 residues. Per the germline V gene, CDR1 is WNHNN and CDR2 is SYGVQD (reference sequence). V shed 4 bases, J shed 3 bases, and the junction held 5 bases outside the gene matches. A word on this clone: The target antigen is unknown.

Primers for the PCR totalled 60 Vbeta and 13 Jbeta. Clones were sequenced by immunoSEQ multiplex PCR, and TCRdb holds only the in-frame ones, with some missing. The table shows approximately 160,000 clones, with around two thirds occurring only once. Overall study findings and caveats: Sequencing likely produced, as an artifact, a cluster of highly shared sequence variants. Per published reports, the classifier diagnosed cytomegalovirus status with high specificity and sensitivity. In a later analysis, compared with equally common non-associated chains, HLA-associated beta chains were more expanded.

Source material: PBMCs. This receptor was taken from a man aged 45-65 years in good health and CMV-seronegative. The V and J genes are TRBV10-1 and TRBJ2-1; 11 bases are shared with TRBD2. The CDR3 DNA follows: TGCGCCAGCAGTGCGGCTCTAGCGGGGGGCTACAATGAGCAGTTCTTC. Amino acids: CASSAALAGGYNEQFF.